Listed below are T cell receptor beta chains from one sample, sequenced in a study of cytomegalovirus exposure and HLA in healthy donors. Generated by immunoSEQ multiplex PCR, the TCRdb table keeps only in-frame clones and is missing some. Recorded for this sample: some 130,000 clones. The sequencing input was PBMCs. The receptors were sampled from a man aged 18 to 30 in good health and CMV-seronegative. The conserved cysteine and the conserved F or W are not part of the CDR3 here.

v_gene: TRBV27
j_gene: TRBJ2-7
CDR3aa: ASSLLATPPLEQY

v_gene: TRBV7-3
j_gene: TRBJ2-3
CDR3aa: ASSDPTGLSGDTQY

v_gene: TRBV5-1
j_gene: TRBJ2-2
CDR3aa: ASRTGQNTGELF

v_gene: TRBV4-3
j_gene: TRBJ2-7
CDR3aa: ASSQDRYGYEQY

v_gene: TRBV29-1
j_gene: TRBJ2-2
CDR3aa: SVRGGLAGPTGELF

v_gene: TRBV7-3
j_gene: TRBJ1-2
CDR3aa: ASSLSSDSQGYT

v_gene: TRBV5-4
j_gene: TRBJ1-1
CDR3aa: ASSLAGQGLNTEAF

v_gene: TRBV6-5
j_gene: TRBJ1-1
CDR3aa: ASNQGHGTEAF

v_gene: TRBV25-1
j_gene: TRBJ2-6
CDR3aa: ASSGVPSSGANVLT

v_gene: TRBV28
j_gene: TRBJ2-6
CDR3aa: ASKTGGVGSGANVLT

v_gene: TRBV5-1
j_gene: TRBJ2-2
CDR3aa: ASSSLAGGPSNTGELF

v_gene: TRBV7-2
j_gene: TRBJ2-3
CDR3aa: ASSLVKGADTQY

v_gene: TRBV28
j_gene: TRBJ1-5
CDR3aa: ASRTPATGTQPQH

v_gene: TRBV30
j_gene: TRBJ2-7
CDR3aa: AWSVPTGQGFNEQY

v_gene: TRBV28
j_gene: TRBJ1-1
CDR3aa: ASSPRDRRPSNTEAF

v_gene: TRBV7-8
j_gene: TRBJ2-1
CDR3aa: ATLSDRGILLNLDEQF

v_gene: TRBV29-1
j_gene: TRBJ2-1
CDR3aa: SVVAESYNEQF

v_gene: TRBV6-6
j_gene: TRBJ1-5
CDR3aa: ASSQNQPQH

v_gene: TRBV7-2
j_gene: TRBJ1-2
CDR3aa: ASNKNPNYGYT

v_gene: TRBV30
j_gene: TRBJ1-1
CDR3aa: AWRHLNTEAF

v_gene: TRBV28
j_gene: TRBJ2-5
CDR3aa: ASSFREGLRETQY

v_gene: TRBV11-3
j_gene: TRBJ2-7
CDR3aa: ASSLVQGDHEQY

v_gene: TRBV5-1
j_gene: TRBJ2-5
CDR3aa: ASSRLTGEETQY

v_gene: TRBV10-1
j_gene: -
CDR3aa: ASKLYNQDGSGWGGEQY

v_gene: TRBV6-1
j_gene: TRBJ2-2
CDR3aa: ASPQENTGELF

v_gene: TRBV4-3
j_gene: TRBJ1-1
CDR3aa: ASSQDSRGNTGTEAF

v_gene: TRBV19
j_gene: TRBJ1-1
CDR3aa: ASMRTANTEAF

v_gene: TRBV7-9
j_gene: TRBJ2-3
CDR3aa: ASSTTGGRGTDTQY

v_gene: TRBV7-2
j_gene: TRBJ2-3
CDR3aa: ASMGGVASTDTQY

v_gene: TRBV6-6
j_gene: TRBJ1-4
CDR3aa: ASERRDRGPNEKLF

v_gene: TRBV28
j_gene: TRBJ1-1
CDR3aa: ASSAGTASTEAF

v_gene: TRBV13
j_gene: TRBJ1-6
CDR3aa: ASSAPGQNNSPLH

v_gene: TRBV2
j_gene: TRBJ2-5
CDR3aa: ASNLLETQY

v_gene: TRBV19
j_gene: TRBJ2-7
CDR3aa: ASSIGQYSGEQY

v_gene: TRBV2
j_gene: TRBJ2-7
CDR3aa: ASGSSYEQY

v_gene: TRBV11-2
j_gene: TRBJ2-3
CDR3aa: ASSPGAGPGGTQY

v_gene: TRBV7-2
j_gene: TRBJ2-1
CDR3aa: ASSLGTGSYNEQF

v_gene: TRBV2
j_gene: TRBJ2-6
CDR3aa: ASITGANVLT

v_gene: TRBV5-4
j_gene: TRBJ2-1
CDR3aa: ASSRGGENVNEQF

v_gene: TRBV15
j_gene: TRBJ2-5
CDR3aa: ATSRRGGRGVLQETQY

v_gene: TRBV7-2
j_gene: TRBJ2-2
CDR3aa: ASSAGQGPGELF

v_gene: TRBV7-8
j_gene: TRBJ1-3
CDR3aa: ASSFDPRGGARRGNTIY

v_gene: TRBV7-6
j_gene: TRBJ1-5
CDR3aa: ASSQGVGNQPQH

v_gene: TRBV7-8
j_gene: TRBJ2-3
CDR3aa: ASSWSGQGGDTQY

v_gene: TRBV27
j_gene: TRBJ2-3
CDR3aa: ASSLYRGGGTDTQY

v_gene: TRBV7-2
j_gene: TRBJ1-5
CDR3aa: ASSSIGTGGQH

v_gene: TRBV7-2
j_gene: TRBJ2-3
CDR3aa: ASSLGLAKGDTQY